This record concerns one T cell receptor beta chain sequence. Its antigen specificity is not known. Base quality data are lacking; no much larger clone is found one base away. This entry comes from a study of blood T cell repertoires in COVID-19 (TCRdb year 2020). Background for the entire study: Collaborator samples came from the United States, Italy and Spain and covered acute and convalescent phases of COVID-19. Subjects who had been exposed to COVID-19, were actively infected with it, or had recovered from it provided the deeply sampled blood TCRbeta repertoires that made up the dataset. Nearly every sample came with metadata listing a de-identified subject ID, COVID-19 status, age in years and sex. The repertoires were released in a freely available public database meant as a resource for research on the immune response to SARS-CoV-2. The prospective study material was composed of cDNA or gDNA derived from T cells, B-cell-depleted T cells, or PBMCs. The samples were drawn from two sources: the first 160 participants of the ongoing ImmuneRACE study, and 1,000 to 1,500 subjects contributed by 6 global collaborators. Where available, HLA class I and class II types were taken from metadata supplied by the sample provider and were not determined by assay-based typing.

CDR1 and CDR2 were assigned from the germline V gene as MNHEY and SVGEGT. V has 4 bases trimmed and J has 4 bases trimmed; junction bases matching no gene number 16. The CDR3 contains 21 residues, cysteine and phenylalanine counted. Of the read, only the CDR3 DNA is kept; its 63 bases are in frame from base 1. TCRbeta CDR3 regions were amplified from genomic DNA by means of the immunoSEQ Assay, a bias-controlled multiplex PCR. The published analysis was carried out like this. The number of nucleated cells in each sample was estimated by amplification of reference gene primers within the assay. To quantify the absolute abundance of each unique TCRbeta CDR3 rearrangement, sequence reads were collapsed and filtered. For each sample, productive Simpson clonality was calculated as the square root of Simpson's diversity index over productive rearrangements. Not all clones reach the TCRdb copy of this immuneACCESS table, which keeps in-frame sequences only. Checked studies attribute under half of the gap to unresolved V genes and leave the rest unexplained. That table is the source of V, J and clone size, and D and trimming were worked out from the DNA. This sample lists 250,000 to 350,000 clones; 88% were detected once. The ten largest clonotypes hold under 3.5% of the sample.

Enrolling through a virtual design, the prospective study's participants ranged in age from roughly 18 to 90 years and lived across roughly 24 United States geographic areas. Cohort assignment in the prospective study relied on participant-reported clinical history from a screening survey and a study questionnaire. For ImmuneRACE Cohort 3, a participant was defined as recovered based on two consecutive negative NP/OP PCR tests, clearance by a healthcare professional, or resolution of symptoms. In the prospective study, mobile phlebotomists collected whole blood, serum and a nasopharyngeal or oropharyngeal swab from each participant. Participants in the prospective study had the option to provide additional blood draws and questionnaires over a 2-month period. Blood samples from the prospective study were shipped frozen or at room temperature prior to DNA extraction. Study-wide findings and limitations: The quantity of clinical and demographic metadata differed by source and by participant and was supplied without curation.

Source material: PBMCs or T cells enriched from blood (not recorded which). The chain is made from TRBV6-2 or TRBV6-3 and TRBJ2-1; 16 bases in the middle match TRBD2. The source of this sequence is a woman aged 45-60 years who had recovered from COVID-19. The DNA sequence is given as TGTGCCAGCAGTTCCGCCCTACCGGGACTAGCGGGAGGGCCTTCTTACAATGAGCAGTTCTTC. Protein translation: CASSSALPGLAGGPSYNEQFF.